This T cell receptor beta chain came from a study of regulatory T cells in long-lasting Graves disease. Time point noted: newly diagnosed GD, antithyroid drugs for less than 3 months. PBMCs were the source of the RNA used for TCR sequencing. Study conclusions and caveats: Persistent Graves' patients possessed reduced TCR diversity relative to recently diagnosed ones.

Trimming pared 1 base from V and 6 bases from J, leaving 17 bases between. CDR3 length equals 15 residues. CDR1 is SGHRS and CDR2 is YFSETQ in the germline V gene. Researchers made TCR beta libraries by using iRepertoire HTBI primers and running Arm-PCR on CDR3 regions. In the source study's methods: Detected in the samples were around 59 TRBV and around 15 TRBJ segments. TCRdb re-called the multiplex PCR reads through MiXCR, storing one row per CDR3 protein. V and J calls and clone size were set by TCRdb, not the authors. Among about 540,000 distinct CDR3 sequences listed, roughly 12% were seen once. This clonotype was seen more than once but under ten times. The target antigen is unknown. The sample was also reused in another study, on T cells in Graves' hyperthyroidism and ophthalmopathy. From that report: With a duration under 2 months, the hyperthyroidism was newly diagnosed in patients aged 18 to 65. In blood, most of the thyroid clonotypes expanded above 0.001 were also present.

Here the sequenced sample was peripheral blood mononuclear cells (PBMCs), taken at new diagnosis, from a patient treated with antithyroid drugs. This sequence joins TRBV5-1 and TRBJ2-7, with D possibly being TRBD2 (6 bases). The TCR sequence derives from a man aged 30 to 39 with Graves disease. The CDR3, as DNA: TGCGCCAGCAGCTTGACCGGACCCTGGGACTTCGAGCAGTACTTC. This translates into CASSLTGPWDFEQYF.